The source of this TCR beta chain is a study of T cells in Graves' hyperthyroidism and ophthalmopathy. To note about this clonotype: Its specificity is not known.

Amplified TCR beta CDR3 regions derived from RNA transcripts. When the TCR CDR3 underwent first-round RT-PCR, the HTBI primer set was used. Using its own MiXCR run on the multiplex PCR reads, TCRdb lists one record per CDR3 protein. The profile shows about 58,000 distinct CDR3 sequences, 49% of them singletons. Lactation, pregnancy, other autoimmune disease or uncontrolled infection excluded patients. Diagnosing involved the use of clinical symptoms, serum thyroxine and TRAb, thyroid ultrasound and orbital computed tomography. Whole-study findings and limits: In simple terms, a model built on 13 V-J features told ophthalmopathy apart from stable hyperthyroidism.

The CDR3 runs 16 residues. The V gene's germline CDR1 is SGHNT and CDR2 YENEEA. The trim removed 1 base at V and 11 bases at J, leaving 13 bases unmatched. Source material: blood. The J gene is TRBJ2-3, the V gene TRBV11-3; 9 nucleotides align to TRBD2. The TCR originated in a young woman with Graves' ophthalmopathy. The CDR3: CASSLGGTAGGDEQYF. In DNA form, the CDR3 reads TGTGCCAGCAGCTTAGGCGGGACAGCGGGAGGCGACGAGCAGTATTTT.